Ten or more counts support the clone carrying this TCR beta chain. Unique molecular identifiers were affixed to single, distinct cDNA molecules. TCRdb processed the 5' RACE reads anew with MiXCR; each CDR3 protein has one entry. The table shows approximately 73,000 distinct CDR3 sequences, with 9.5% to 15% occurring only once. These data come from a study of early T cells in non-severe SARS-CoV-2 infection. The CDR3 loop spans 14 amino acids. Trimming shortened V by 8 bases and J by 5 bases, and 18 bases separated the two germline ends. Germline V gene data show CDR1 as MNHEY and CDR2 as SVGAGI. Sequencing was carried out using whole blood. The chain combines TRBV6-5 with TRBJ1-1; the D is unclear. This TCR was sampled from an adult who was a healthcare worker with PCR-confirmed SARS-CoV-2 infection or an uninfected control (not recorded which). The CDR3, as DNA: TGTGCCAGCGGAAAAATGGGAATAGATACTGAAGCTTTCTTT. This codes for CASGKMGIDTEAFF.